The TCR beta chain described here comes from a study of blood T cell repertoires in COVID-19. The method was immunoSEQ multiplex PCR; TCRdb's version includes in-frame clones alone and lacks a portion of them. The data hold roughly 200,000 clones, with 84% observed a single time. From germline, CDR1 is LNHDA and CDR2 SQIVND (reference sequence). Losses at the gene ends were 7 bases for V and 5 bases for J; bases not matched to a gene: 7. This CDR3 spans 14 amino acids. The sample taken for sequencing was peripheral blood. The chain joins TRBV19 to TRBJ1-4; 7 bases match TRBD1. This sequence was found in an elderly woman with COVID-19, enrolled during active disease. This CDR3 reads CASKGGQNNEKLFF. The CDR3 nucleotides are TGTGCCAGTAAGGGGGGACAGAACAATGAAAAACTGTTTTTT.